This T cell receptor (beta chain) was documented in a study of blood T cell repertoires in COVID-19. On the study more broadly: Resolution of symptoms, clearance, or two negative PCRs was present in recovered Cohort 3 donors.

In the original processing: Amplification with reference gene primers provided the estimates of nucleated cell counts. The data were produced by immunoSEQ multiplex PCR, yet TCRdb's version contains in-frame clones alone and is incomplete. The V and J calls and clone size were taken over from that table, and D and trimming were inferred from the DNA. The sample includes more than 120,000 clones, over 70% of them seen just once. The CDR3 has 13 amino acids. Trimming removed 3 bases at V and 4 bases at J, with 9 bases between. Categorization into cohorts depended on clinical history that participants reported.

Sequenced sample: PBMCs or T cells enriched from blood (not recorded which). This TCR came from a man aged 50 to 59 in a cohort exposed to, infected with or recovered from COVID-19 (not recorded which). V and J are TRBV12-3 or TRBV12-4 and TRBJ2-5; D might be TRBD2 (6 bases). The CDR3 sequence: CASSFRGGETQYF. The CDR3, as DNA: TGTGCCAGCAGTTTCCGGGGAGGAGAGACCCAGTACTTC.